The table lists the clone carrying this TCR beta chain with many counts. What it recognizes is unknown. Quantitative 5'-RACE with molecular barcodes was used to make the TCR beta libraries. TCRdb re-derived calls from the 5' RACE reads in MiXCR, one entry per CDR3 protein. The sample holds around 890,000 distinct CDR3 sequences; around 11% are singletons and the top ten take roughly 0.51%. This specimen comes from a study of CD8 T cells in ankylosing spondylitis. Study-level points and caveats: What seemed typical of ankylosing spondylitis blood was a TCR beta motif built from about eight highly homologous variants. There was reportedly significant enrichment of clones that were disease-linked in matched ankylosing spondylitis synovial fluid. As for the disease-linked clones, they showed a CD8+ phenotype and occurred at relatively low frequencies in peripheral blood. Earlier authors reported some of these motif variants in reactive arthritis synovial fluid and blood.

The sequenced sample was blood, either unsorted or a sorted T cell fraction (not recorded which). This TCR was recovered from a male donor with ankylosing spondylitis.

The CDR3 reads CASSLGGGGNQPQHF. Written as DNA, the CDR3 is TGTGCCAGCAGCTTGGGGGGCGGGGGAAATCAGCCCCAGCATTTT. V and J are TRBV7-2 and TRBJ1-5; TRBD1 is a possible D gene (6 bases). V shed 3 bases and J shed 4 bases, with 13 bases lying between them. CDR3 length: 15 amino acids. Germline V lookup: CDR1 SGHTA, CDR2 FQGNSA.